What follows are 26 T cell receptor beta chains derived from one specimen sequenced in a study of blood T cell repertoires in COVID-19. Some clones are missing from TCRdb's copy, which holds only in-frame ones; the method was immunoSEQ multiplex PCR. The table has roughly 150,000 clones, around four fifths seen once. What was sequenced was peripheral blood. These receptors all come from a woman in her seventies who had recovered from COVID-19.

This clone showed up many times. The V call is TRBV4-2, the J call TRBJ2-7, with D tentatively TRBD2 (6 bases). V shed 0 bases and J shed 7 bases, with 19 bases lying between them. The CDR3 is made up of 16 amino acids. Per germline, CDR1 LGHNA and CDR2 YNFKEQ. The CDR3 sequence: CASSQEGPMAGREQYF. As DNA, the CDR3 is TGTGCCAGCAGCCAAGAGGGACCCATGGCGGGGCGGGAGCAGTACTTC.

To note about this clone: Other nucleotide sequences from this sample produce the same CDR3. The chain couples TRBV28 to TRBJ1-4; the D gene is possibly TRBD1 (5 bases). V was trimmed by 6 bases and J by 8 bases, leaving 10 bases between them. This CDR3 has 12 amino acids. Germline CDR1 MDHEN, CDR2 SYDVKM. CDR3 loop: CASSPPGEKLFF. CDR3 bases: TGTGCCAGCAGCCCCCCAGGGGAAAAACTGTTTTTT.

V is TRBV6-1 and J is TRBJ2-7, with TRBD2 identical over 8 bases. Germline-derived CDR1 and CDR2 are MNHNS and SASEGT. The V segment lost 3 bases and the J segment 3 bases; nucleotides outside the gene matches: 4. The CDR3 is made up of 14 amino acids. CDR3 nucleotides: TGTGCCAGCAGTGAGGGACTAGGCGGCTACGAGCAGTACTTC. Residues: CASSEGLGGYEQYF.

DNA for the CDR3: TGTGCCAGCAGCGTAGGGTCAGGGCCCTATGGCTACACCTTC. This gives the protein CASSVGSGPYGYTF. The chain joins TRBV7-3 to TRBJ1-2; the D gene is possibly TRBD1 (5 bases). The CDR3 is made up of 14 amino acids. The V end was cut by 5 bases, the J end by 4 bases, with 14 bases between. Germline assignment: CDR1 SGHTA and CDR2 FQGTGA.

This rearrangement joins TRBV4-1 to TRBJ1-1; D unclear. Looked up from germline, CDR1 is MGHRA and CDR2 is YSYEKL. V gave up 3 bases and J gave up 13 bases, with 18 bases separating them. This CDR3 comprises 13 residues. The CDR3 reads CASSHGWEGTGFF. Here the CDR3 DNA reads TGCGCCAGCAGCCATGGGTGGGAGGGAACCGGTTTCTTT.

The CDR3 sequence is CASSLDQGQPQHF. The CDR3 DNA reads as TGTGCCAGCAGCTTAGATCAGGGGCAGCCCCAGCATTTT. The V gene is TRBV11-2, the J gene TRBJ1-5; possibly TRBD1 for D (6 bases). The CDR3 consists of 13 residues. Germline loops: CDR1 SGHAT, CDR2 FQNNGV. The ends were cut back, 0 bases at V and 7 bases at J, with 7 bases in the middle.

The CDR3 is CASSQLPHFMRGGGSYNEQFF. The DNA for the CDR3 is TGTGCCAGCAGCCAACTACCCCACTTCATGCGAGGGGGAGGGTCGTACAATGAGCAGTTCTTC. V usage is TRBV4-2 and J usage is TRBJ2-1, with a possible D match to TRBD2 (7 bases). Germline lookup yields CDR1 LGHNA and CDR2 YNFKEQ. Trimming took 2 bases from V and 4 from J, leaving 30 bases between them. This CDR3 spans 21 amino acids.

This clone has a handful of counts. The gene calls are TRBV5-5 and TRBJ2-5; 8 positions match TRBD2. This CDR3 has 17 residues. CDR1 SGHKS and CDR2 YYEKEE come from the germline V gene (reference sequence). After removal of 4 bases from V and 5 bases from J, the junction contained 16 bases not matched to a gene. The CDR3 bases are TGTGCCAGCAGCCCCCCGCCGGCTAGCGGGCTCGGCGAGACCCAGTACTTC. Translating gives CASSPPPASGLGETQYF.

DNA of the CDR3: TGTGCCAGCAGCCAGGGGGCTGGCAGGGGGACGGTGGGTTTCTTT. Residues: CASSQGAGRGTVGFF. This chain links TRBV3-1 (or the pseudogene TRBV3-2) with TRBJ1-1, with 7 bases identical to TRBD1. V gave up 3 bases and J gave up 13 bases; unmatched junction bases: 17. This CDR3 has 15 residues. Germline V lookup: CDR1 LGHDT, CDR2 YNNKEL (reference sequence).

The rearrangement links TRBV2 to TRBJ1-1, with D perhaps matching TRBD1 (5 bases). Deletions cut 7 bases from V and 3 bases from J, with 15 bases between. This CDR3 contains 14 residues. Germline V CDR1 and CDR2: SNHLY, FYNNEI. The CDR3 bases are TGTGCCAGCAAAGAGGGACTCGCCTACACTGAAGCTTTCTTT. Translated: CASKEGLAYTEAFF.

Turning to this clone: Other DNA sequences in this specimen translate into the identical CDR3. CDR3 in DNA: TGTGCCAGCCTCGGTCCCGGGGGGGGCTACACCTTC. The encoded protein is CASLGPGGGYTF. The chain recombines TRBV27 with TRBJ1-2; TRBD1 is a possible D gene (5 bases). The V gene lost 8 bases and the J gene lost 8 bases, with 15 bases spanning the gap. This CDR3 is 12 amino acids long. The germline gives CDR1 MNHEY, CDR2 SMNVEV (reference sequence).

V and J are TRBV12-3 or TRBV12-4 and TRBJ2-3; D not certain. CDR3 length equals 13 residues. V was cut by 7 bases and J by 0 bases, with 8 bases left in between. The CDR3 here is CASIATSTDTQYF. The CDR3 nucleotides are TGTGCCAGCATTGCGACTAGCACAGATACGCAGTATTTT.

This sequence joins TRBV7-8 and TRBJ1-4, with 10 bases identical to TRBD1. The CDR3 totals 17 residues. The trim removed 5 bases at V and 4 bases at J, leaving 10 bases unmatched. Per the germline V gene, CDR1 is SGHVS and CDR2 is FQNEAQ. The DNA for the CDR3 is TGTGCCAGCAGCCCTCCCGGGACAGGGGTTGATAATGAAAAACTGTTTTTT. Amino acids: CASSPPGTGVDNEKLFF.

The chain couples TRBV7-9 to TRBJ1-2, with D maybe TRBD1 (5 bases). The V and J ends lost 0 bases and 2 bases respectively, with 10 bases between them. Germline V lookup: CDR1 SEHNR, CDR2 FQNEAQ (reference sequence). The CDR3 covers 15 residues. The CDR3 region is CASSLATRVNYGYTF. The DNA of the CDR3 is TGTGCCAGCAGCTTAGCGACCAGGGTCAACTATGGCTACACCTTC.

The V gene is TRBV7-2, the J gene TRBJ2-7; 9 positions match TRBD1. From germline, CDR1 is SGHTA and CDR2 FQGNSA. The trim removed 3 bases at V and 5 bases at J, leaving 5 bases unmatched. The CDR3 is 14 amino acids. The chain's CDR3 is CASSFRQGDHEQYF. CDR3 in DNA: TGTGCCAGCAGCTTCCGACAGGGGGACCACGAGCAGTACTTC.

This clone showed up just a few times. This chain joins TRBV7-3 and TRBJ2-1; TRBD2 agrees at 8 bases. In germline, CDR1 is SGHTA, CDR2 FQGTGA. The CDR3 has 15 amino acids. V lost 5 bases and J lost 9; bases outside the gene matches: 12. CDR3 in DNA: TGTGCCAGCAGCCCCCGGGTAGCGGGGACCCCTGAGCAGTTCTTC. The encoded protein is CASSPRVAGTPEQFF.

This chain joins TRBV7-3 and TRBJ2-1; D unclear. This CDR3 has 13 amino acids. CDR1 and CDR2 (germline): SGHTA, FQGTGA. V was shortened by 0 bases and J by 7 bases, with 7 bases between the two germline ends. The CDR3 loop is CASSLTPQNEQFF. Written as DNA, the CDR3 is TGTGCCAGCAGCTTAACTCCCCAAAATGAGCAGTTCTTC.

This rearrangement joins TRBV10-1 to TRBJ1-1; D remains unclear. The V end was cut by 5 bases, the J end by 3 bases, with 13 bases between. The V gene's germline CDR1 is WNHNN and CDR2 SYGVQD (reference sequence). The CDR3 is 14 residues long. The CDR3 protein is CASSTRPRDTEAFF. DNA of the CDR3: TGCGCCAGCAGTACCCGTCCCCGAGACACTGAAGCTTTCTTT.

The rearrangement joins TRBV6-6 to TRBJ1-4; TRBD1 matches at 7 bases. Germline CDR1 MNHNY, CDR2 SVGAGI (reference sequence). J was trimmed by 6 bases and V by 2 bases; bases with no gene match: 6. This CDR3 is 15 amino acids long. The CDR3 DNA follows: TGTGCCAGCAGTTACCGAGGGGGCGCGGATGAAAAACTGTTTTTT. This translates into CASSYRGGADEKLFF.

This sequence joins TRBV2 and TRBJ2-7; 10 positions agree with TRBD1. V gave up 6 bases and J gave up 3 bases; unmatched junction bases: 5. CDR1 SNHLY and CDR2 FYNNEI come from the germline V gene. The CDR3 runs 14 residues. CDR3 region: CASSRTGGNYEQYF. CDR3 in DNA: TGTGCCAGCAGCCGGACAGGGGGTAACTACGAGCAGTACTTC.

This chain uses TRBV2 with TRBJ2-4, with 8 bases fitting TRBD1. V was clipped by 6 bases and J by 5 bases; unmatched bases: 3. This CDR3 is built from 13 residues. Germline V lookup: CDR1 SNHLY, CDR2 FYNNEI. CDR3 in DNA: TGTGCCAGCAGATTGGACAGGGAAAACATTCAGTACTTC. Its translation: CASRLDRENIQYF.

The chain is built from TRBV2 and TRBJ2-5; a possible D gene is TRBD1 (7 bases). The germline V gene has CDR1 SNHLY and CDR2 FYNNEI. Trimming stripped 6 bases from V and 5 bases from J, with 10 bases between. The CDR3 contains 12 residues. CDR3 residues: CASSSGGETQYF. CDR3 in DNA: TGTGCCAGCAGCTCAGGGGGGGAGACCCAGTACTTC.

This clone appeared once. The chain couples TRBV21-1 to TRBJ2-3; TRBD2, the D gene given by the table, was not confirmed from the DNA. TRBV21-1 corresponds to a pseudogene. The length of the CDR3 is 16 residues. The DNA for the CDR3 is TGTGCCAGCAGCAACCCTCTAGGATGGGGCACAGATACGCAGTATTTT. This translates into CASSNPLGWGTDTQYF.

CDR3 nucleotide sequence: TGTGCCAGTAGTAGGACAGCAACTAATGAAAAACTGTTTTTT. Protein sequence: CASSRTATNEKLFF. The J gene is TRBJ1-4, the V gene TRBV19; TRBD1 is a possible D gene (6 bases). CDR3 size: 14 residues. Germline V gives CDR1 LNHDA, CDR2 SQIVND (reference sequence). Trimming removed 4 bases from V and 0 bases from J, with 6 bases in between.

V gene TRBV29-1 combines with J gene TRBJ1-1; D call uncertain. The CDR3 is 12 amino acids. Trimming stripped 7 bases from V and 0 bases from J, with 9 bases between. Germline CDR1 reads SQVTM; CDR2 reads ANQGSEA. CDR3 nucleotides: TGCAGCGGCGTCCGGGTGAACACTGAAGCTTTCTTT. It specifies CSGVRVNTEAFF. Full variable domain (rest looked up from reference TRBV29-1 and TRBJ1-1): SAVISQKPSRDICQRGTSLTIQCQVDSQVTMMFWYRQQPGQSLTLIATANQGSEATYESGFVIDKFPISRPNLTFSTLTVSNMSPEDSSIYLCSGVRVNTEAFFGQGTRLTVV.

The chain uses TRBV25-1 and TRBJ1-1, with D possibly TRBD1 on 6 matching bases. Germline CDR1 MGHDK, CDR2 SYGVNS. The CDR3 totals 13 residues. Trimming stripped 5 bases from V and 8 bases from J, with 15 bases between. The CDR3 sequence is CASSHRGGLEAFF. The CDR3 region has the DNA TGTGCCAGCAGTCACCGGGGGGGCCTAGAAGCTTTCTTT.